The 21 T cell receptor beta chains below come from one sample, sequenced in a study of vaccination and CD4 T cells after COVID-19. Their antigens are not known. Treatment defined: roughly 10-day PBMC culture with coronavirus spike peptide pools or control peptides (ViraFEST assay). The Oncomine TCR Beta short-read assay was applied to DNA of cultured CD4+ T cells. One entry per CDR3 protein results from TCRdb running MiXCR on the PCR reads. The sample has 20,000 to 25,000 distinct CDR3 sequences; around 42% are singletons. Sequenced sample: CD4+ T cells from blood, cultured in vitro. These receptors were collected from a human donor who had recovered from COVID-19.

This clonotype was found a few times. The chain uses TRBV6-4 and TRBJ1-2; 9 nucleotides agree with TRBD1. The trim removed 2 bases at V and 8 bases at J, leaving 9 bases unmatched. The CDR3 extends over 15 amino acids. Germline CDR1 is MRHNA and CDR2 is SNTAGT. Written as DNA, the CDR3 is TGTGCCAGCAGTGACATCTCTACAGGGGGCTCGGGCTACACCTTC. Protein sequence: CASSDISTGGSGYTF.

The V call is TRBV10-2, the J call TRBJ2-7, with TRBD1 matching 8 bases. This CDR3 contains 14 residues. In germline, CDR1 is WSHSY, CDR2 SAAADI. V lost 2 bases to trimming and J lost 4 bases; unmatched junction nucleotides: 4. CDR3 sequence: CASSEIDRGYEQYF. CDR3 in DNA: TGCGCCAGCAGTGAGATAGACAGGGGATACGAGCAGTACTTC.

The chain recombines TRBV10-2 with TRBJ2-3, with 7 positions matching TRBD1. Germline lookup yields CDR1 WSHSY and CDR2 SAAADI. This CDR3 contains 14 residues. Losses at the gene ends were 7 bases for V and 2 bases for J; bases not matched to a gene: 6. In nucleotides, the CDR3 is TGCGCCAGCAAGCGGACAGGAAACACAGATACGCAGTATTTT. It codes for CASKRTGNTDTQYF.

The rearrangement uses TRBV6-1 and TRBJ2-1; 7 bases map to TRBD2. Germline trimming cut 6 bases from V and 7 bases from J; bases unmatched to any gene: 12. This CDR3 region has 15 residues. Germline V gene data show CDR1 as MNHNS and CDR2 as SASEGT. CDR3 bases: TGTGCCAGCAGGGGGAGCGGCGGGAGTTTGAATGAGCAGTTCTTC. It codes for CASRGSGGSLNEQFF.

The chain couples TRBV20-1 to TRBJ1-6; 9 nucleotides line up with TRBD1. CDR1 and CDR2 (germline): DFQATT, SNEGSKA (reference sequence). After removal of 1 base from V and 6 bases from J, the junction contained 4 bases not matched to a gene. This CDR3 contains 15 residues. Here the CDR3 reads CSARVTGGRNSPLHF. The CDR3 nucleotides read TGCAGTGCTAGAGTAACAGGGGGCCGTAATTCACCCCTCCACTTT.

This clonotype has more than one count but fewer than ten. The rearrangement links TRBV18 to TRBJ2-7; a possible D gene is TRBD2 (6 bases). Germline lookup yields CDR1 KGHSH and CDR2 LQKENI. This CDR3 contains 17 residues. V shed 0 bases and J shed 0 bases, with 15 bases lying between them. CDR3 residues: CASSPPSLQRASYEQYF. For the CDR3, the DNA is TGTGCCAGCTCACCACCGAGTTTACAGCGGGCCTCCTACGAGCAGTACTTC.

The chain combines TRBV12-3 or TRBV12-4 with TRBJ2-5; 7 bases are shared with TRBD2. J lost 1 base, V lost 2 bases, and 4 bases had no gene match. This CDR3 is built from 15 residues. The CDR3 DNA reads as TGTGCCAGCAGTTTAAGTGGGGGGGGCCAAGAGACCCAGTACTTC. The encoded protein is CASSLSGGGQETQYF.

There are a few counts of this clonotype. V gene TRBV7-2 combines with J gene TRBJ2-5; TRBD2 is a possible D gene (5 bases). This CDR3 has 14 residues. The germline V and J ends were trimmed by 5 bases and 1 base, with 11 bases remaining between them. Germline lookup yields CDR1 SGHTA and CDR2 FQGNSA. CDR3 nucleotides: TGTGCCAGCAGCCGGACTTTCGGCCAAGAGACCCAGTACTTC. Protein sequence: CASSRTFGQETQYF.

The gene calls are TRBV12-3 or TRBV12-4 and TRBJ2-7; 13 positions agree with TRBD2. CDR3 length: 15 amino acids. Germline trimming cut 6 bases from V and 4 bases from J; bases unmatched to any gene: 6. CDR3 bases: TGTGCCAGCAGGGGGACTAGCGGGATTGGGTACGAGCAGTACTTC. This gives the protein CASRGTSGIGYEQYF.

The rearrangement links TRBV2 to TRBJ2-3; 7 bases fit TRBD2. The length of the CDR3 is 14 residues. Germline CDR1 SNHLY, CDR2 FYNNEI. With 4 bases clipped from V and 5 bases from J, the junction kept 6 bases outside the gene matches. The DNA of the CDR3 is TGTGCCAGCAGTGGGGAGCGGGGTGGAGATACGCAGTATTTT. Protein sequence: CASSGERGGDTQYF. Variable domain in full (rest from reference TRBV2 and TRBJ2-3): EPEVTQTPSHQVTQMGQEVILRCVPISNHLYFYWYRQILGQKVEFLVSFYNNEISEKSEIFDDQFSVERPDGSNFTLKIRSTKLEDSAMYFCASSGERGGDTQYFGPGTRLTVL.

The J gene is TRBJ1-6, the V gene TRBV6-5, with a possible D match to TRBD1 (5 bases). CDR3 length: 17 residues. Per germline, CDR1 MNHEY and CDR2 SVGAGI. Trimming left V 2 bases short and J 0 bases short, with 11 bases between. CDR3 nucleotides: TGTGCCAGCAGTTACGCAGGGCTGAGCTCCTATAATTCACCCCTCCACTTT. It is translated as CASSYAGLSSYNSPLHF.

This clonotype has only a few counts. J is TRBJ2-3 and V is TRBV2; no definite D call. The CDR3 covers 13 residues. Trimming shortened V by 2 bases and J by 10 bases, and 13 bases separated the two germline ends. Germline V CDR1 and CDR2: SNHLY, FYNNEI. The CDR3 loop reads CASSESGAAAQYF. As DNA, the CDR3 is TGTGCCAGCAGTGAATCTGGAGCCGCGGCGCAGTATTTT.

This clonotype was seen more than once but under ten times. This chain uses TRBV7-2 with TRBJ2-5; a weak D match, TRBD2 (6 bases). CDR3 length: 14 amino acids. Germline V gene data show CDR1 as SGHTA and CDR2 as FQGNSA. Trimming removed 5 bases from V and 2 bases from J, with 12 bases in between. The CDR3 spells CASSRPSDQETQYF. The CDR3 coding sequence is TGTGCCAGCAGCCGGCCTAGCGATCAAGAGACCCAGTACTTC.

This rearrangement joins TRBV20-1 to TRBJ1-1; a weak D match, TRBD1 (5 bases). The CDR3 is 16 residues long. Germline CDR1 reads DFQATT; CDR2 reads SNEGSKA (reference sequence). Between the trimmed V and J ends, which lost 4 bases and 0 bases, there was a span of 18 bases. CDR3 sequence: CSANNEPGPMNTEAFF. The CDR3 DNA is TGCAGTGCTAACAACGAACCGGGACCCATGAACACTGAAGCTTTCTTT.

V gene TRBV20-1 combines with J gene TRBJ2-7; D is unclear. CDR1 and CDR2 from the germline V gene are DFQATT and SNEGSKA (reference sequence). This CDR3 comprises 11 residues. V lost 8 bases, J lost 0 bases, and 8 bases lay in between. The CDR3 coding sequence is TGCAGTAGCGCCTCCTCCTACGAGCAGTACTTC. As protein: CSSASSYEQYF.

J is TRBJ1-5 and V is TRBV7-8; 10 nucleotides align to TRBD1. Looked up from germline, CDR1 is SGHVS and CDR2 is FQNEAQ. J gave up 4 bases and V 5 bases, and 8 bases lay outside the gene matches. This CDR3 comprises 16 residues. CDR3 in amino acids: CASSKRTGGENQPQHF. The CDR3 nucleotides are TGTGCCAGCAGCAAACGGACAGGGGGAGAGAATCAGCCCCAGCATTTT.

The chain's CDR3 is CASSSVQGTGNYGYTF. CDR3 DNA: TGTGCCAGCAGCTCCGTACAGGGGACGGGTAACTATGGCTACACCTTC. This chain joins TRBV6-1 and TRBJ1-2, with 7 bases identical to TRBD1. The V and J ends lost 6 bases and 1 base, in that order; junction bases with no gene match: 11. The V gene's germline CDR1 is MNHNS and CDR2 SASEGT. This CDR3 has 16 amino acids.

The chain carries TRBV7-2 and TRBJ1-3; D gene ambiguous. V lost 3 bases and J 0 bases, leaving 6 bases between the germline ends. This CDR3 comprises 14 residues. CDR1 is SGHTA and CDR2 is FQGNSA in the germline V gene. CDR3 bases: TGTGCCAGCAGCTTGATGTCCTCTGGAAACACCATATATTTT. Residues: CASSLMSSGNTIYF.

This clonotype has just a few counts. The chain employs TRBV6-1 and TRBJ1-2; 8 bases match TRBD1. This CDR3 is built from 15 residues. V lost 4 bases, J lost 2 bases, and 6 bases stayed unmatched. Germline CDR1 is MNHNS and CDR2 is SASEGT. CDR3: CASSAKRQGNYGYTF. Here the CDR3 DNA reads TGTGCCAGCAGTGCGAAACGACAGGGGAACTATGGCTACACCTTC.

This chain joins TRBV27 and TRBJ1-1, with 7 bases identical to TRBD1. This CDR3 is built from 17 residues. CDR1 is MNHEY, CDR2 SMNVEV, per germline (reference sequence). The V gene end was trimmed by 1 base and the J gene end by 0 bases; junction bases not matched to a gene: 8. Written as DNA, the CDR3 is TGTGCCAGCAGTTTATACGCGGGACAGCACATGAACACTGAAGCTTTCTTT. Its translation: CASSLYAGQHMNTEAFF.

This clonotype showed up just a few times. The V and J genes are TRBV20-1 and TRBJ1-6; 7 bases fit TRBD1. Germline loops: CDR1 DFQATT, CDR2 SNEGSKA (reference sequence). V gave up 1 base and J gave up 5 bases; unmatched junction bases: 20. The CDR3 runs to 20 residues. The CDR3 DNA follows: TGCAGTGCTAGAGGGCAAACTACGAGACCTGGGACAGCAAATAATTCACCCCTCCACTTT. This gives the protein CSARGQTTRPGTANNSPLHF.